Listed below are T cell receptor beta chains from one sample, sequenced in a study of cytomegalovirus exposure and HLA in healthy donors. Repertoires were generated with immunoSEQ multiplex PCR, while TCRdb's copy carries only in-frame clones and drops some. Among about 120,000 clones listed, 80% were seen once. Sequenced sample: PBMCs. The receptors originated from a man aged 30 to 45 in good health and CMV-seropositive. CDR3s include the opening cysteine and the closing phenylalanine or tryptophan. Fields, in order: V gene, D gene, J gene, clone size, CDR3 protein, CDR3 DNA. A D gene is named only where the DNA matches it firmly. The size of a clone is reported for some rows only, either as once, few or many, or as a class for expanded clones.

TRBV28,NA,TRBJ1-6,NA,CASSFWTDHSPLHF,TGTGCCAGCAGTTTCTGGACAGATCATTCACCCCTCCACTTT
TRBV10-3,NA,TRBJ1-3,NA,CATMEGGNTIYF,TGTGCCACCATGGAGGGGGGAAACACCATATATTTT
TRBV5-1,NA,TRBJ1-1,NA,CASSLFWQGDTEAFF,TGCGCCAGCAGCCTATTCTGGCAGGGTGACACTGAAGCTTTCTTT
TRBV29-1,TRBD1,TRBJ1-1,few,CSGLQGGNTEAFF,TGCAGCGGATTACAGGGGGGGAACACTGAAGCTTTCTTT
TRBV27,TRBD2,TRBJ2-5,once,CASSIWTSGGQETQYF,TGTGCCAGCAGTATCTGGACTAGCGGGGGGCAAGAGACCCAGTACTTC
TRBV12-5,NA,TRBJ2-5,NA,CASGLYSSVQETQYF,TGTGCTAGTGGTTTGTACTCGTCGGTCCAAGAGACCCAGTACTTC
TRBV4-2,NA,TRBJ1-1,few,CASSQVNYKNTEAFF,TGTGCCAGCAGCCAAGTGAACTACAAGAACACTGAAGCTTTCTTT
TRBV5-1,NA,TRBJ2-3,NA,CASSLSKPLRDTQYF,TGCGCCAGCAGCTTGTCTAAACCCCTTCGAGATACGCAGTATTTT
TRBV29-1,NA,TRBJ1-1,NA,CSAREGMNTEAFF,TGCAGCGCCAGGGAAGGGATGAACACTGAAGCTTTCTTT
TRBV6-5,NA,TRBJ2-7,NA,CASSYSTGRPYEQYF,TGTGCCAGCAGTTACTCTACAGGGCGACCCTACGAGCAGTACTTC